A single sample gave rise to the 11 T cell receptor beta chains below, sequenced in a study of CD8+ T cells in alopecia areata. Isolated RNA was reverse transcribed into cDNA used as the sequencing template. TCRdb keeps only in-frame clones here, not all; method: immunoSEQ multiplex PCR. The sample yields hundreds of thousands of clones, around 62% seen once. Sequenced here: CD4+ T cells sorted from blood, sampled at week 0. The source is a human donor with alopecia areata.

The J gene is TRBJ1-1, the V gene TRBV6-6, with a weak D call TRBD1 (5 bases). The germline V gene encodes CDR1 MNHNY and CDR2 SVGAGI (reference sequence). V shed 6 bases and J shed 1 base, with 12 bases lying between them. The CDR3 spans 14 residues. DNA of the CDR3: TGTGCCAGCAGGGGGACTTGGGCGAACACTGAAGCTTTCTTT. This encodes CASRGTWANTEAFF.

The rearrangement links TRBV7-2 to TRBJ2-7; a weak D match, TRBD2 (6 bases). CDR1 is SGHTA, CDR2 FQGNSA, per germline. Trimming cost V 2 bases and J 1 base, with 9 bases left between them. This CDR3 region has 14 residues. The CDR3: CASSLQSGSYEQYF. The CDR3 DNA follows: TGTGCCAGCAGCTTACAAAGCGGGTCCTACGAGCAGTACTTC.

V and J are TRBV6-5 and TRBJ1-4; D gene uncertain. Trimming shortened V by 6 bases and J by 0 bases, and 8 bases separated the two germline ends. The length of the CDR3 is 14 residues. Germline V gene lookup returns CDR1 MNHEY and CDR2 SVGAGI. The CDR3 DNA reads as TGTGCCAGCAGACTGACACCAACTAATGAAAAACTGTTTTTT. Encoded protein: CASRLTPTNEKLFF.

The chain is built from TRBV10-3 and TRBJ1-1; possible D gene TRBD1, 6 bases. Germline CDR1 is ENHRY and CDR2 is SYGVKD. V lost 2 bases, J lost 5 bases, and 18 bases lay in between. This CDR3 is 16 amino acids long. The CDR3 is CAISEAVGGLGTEAFF. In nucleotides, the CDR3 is TGTGCCATCAGTGAGGCCGTGGGGGGGCTGGGTACTGAAGCTTTCTTT.

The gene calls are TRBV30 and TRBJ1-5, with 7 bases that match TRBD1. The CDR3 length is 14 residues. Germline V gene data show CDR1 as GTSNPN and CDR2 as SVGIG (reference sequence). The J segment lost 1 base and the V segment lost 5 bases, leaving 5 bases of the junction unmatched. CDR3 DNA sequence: TGTGCCTGGCAGACAGGGATGAGCAATCAGCCCCAGCATTTT. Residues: CAWQTGMSNQPQHF.

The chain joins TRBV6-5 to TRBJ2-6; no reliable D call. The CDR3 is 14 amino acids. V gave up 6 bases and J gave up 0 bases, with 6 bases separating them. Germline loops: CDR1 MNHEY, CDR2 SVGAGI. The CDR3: CASRDISGANVLTF. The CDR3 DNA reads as TGTGCCAGCAGAGACATCTCTGGGGCCAACGTCCTGACTTTC.

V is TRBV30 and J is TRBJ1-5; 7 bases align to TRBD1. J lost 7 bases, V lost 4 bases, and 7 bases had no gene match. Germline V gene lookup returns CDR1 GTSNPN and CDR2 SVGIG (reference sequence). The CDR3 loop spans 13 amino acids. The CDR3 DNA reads TGTGCCTGGACTCAGGGGGAGTTCCAGCCCCAGCATTTT. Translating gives CAWTQGEFQPQHF.

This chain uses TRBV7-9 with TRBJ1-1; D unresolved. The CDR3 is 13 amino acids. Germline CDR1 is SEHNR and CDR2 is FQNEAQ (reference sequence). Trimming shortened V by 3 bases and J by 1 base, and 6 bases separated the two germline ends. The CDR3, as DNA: TGTGCCAGCAGCTTTTCCAAGAACACTGAAGCTTTCTTT. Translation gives CASSFSKNTEAFF.

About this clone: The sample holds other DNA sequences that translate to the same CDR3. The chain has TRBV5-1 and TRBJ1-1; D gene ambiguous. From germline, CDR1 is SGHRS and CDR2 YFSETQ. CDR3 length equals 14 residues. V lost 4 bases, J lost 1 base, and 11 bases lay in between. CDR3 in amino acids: CASSLNTGNTEAFF. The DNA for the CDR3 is TGCGCCAGCAGCCTGAATACGGGGAACACTGAAGCTTTCTTT. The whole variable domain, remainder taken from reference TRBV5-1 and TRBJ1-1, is KAGVTQTPRYLIKTRGQQVTLSCSPISGHRSVSWYQQTPGQGLQFLFEYFSETQRNKGNFPGRFSGRQFSNSRSEMNVSTLELGDSALYLCASSLNTGNTEAFFGQGTRLTVV.

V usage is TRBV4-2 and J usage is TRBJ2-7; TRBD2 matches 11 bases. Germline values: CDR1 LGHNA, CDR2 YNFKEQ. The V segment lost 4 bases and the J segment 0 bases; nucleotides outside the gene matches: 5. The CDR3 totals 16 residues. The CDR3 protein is CASSPSTSGSSYEQYF. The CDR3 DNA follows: TGTGCCAGCAGCCCATCTACTAGCGGGAGCTCCTACGAGCAGTACTTC.

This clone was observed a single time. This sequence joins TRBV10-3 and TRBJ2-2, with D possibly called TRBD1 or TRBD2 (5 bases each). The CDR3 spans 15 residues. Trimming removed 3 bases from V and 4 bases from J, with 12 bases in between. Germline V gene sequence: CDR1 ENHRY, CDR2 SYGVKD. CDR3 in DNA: TGTGCCATCAGTGAATTGGGGGTCGGCACCGGGGAGCTGTTTTTT. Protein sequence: CAISELGVGTGELFF.